This T cell receptor (beta chain) was found in a study of identical twins. Findings and limits, study-wide: With abundant cord blood beta clonotypes, insertions were fewer; memory repertoires showed no such pattern.

This clonotype has a handful of counts. Its antigen is unknown. A universal primer site came from template switching; cDNA carried unique molecular identifiers. One entry per CDR3 protein results from TCRdb running MiXCR on the 5' RACE reads. Of around 1.7 million distinct CDR3 sequences in the sample, 32% were seen once. The CDR3 is made up of 15 amino acids. Trimming pared 3 bases from V and 5 bases from J, leaving 18 bases between. CDR1 and CDR2 (germline): DFQATT, SNEGSKA (reference sequence). Sequences were obtained from cord blood. This chain joins TRBV20-1 and TRBJ2-3; weak D call: TRBD2 (5 bases). This sequence originates from a newborn girl in good health. CDR3 loop: CSARRDRTGLDTQYF. CDR3 nucleotide sequence: TGCAGTGCTAGGAGGGATCGGACCGGCCTAGATACGCAGTATTTT.